The clone carrying this TCR beta chain was seen at least ten times. Its antigen remains unidentified. The entry originates in a study of T-cell reconstitution after alpha-beta-depleted transplantation in children. The study's findings and limits: Hyperexpanded clones declined; after one year, newly produced T cells mostly supplied diversity. About two months after transplant, alpha-beta T cells reportedly came from several hundred expanded graft clones. Several patients had high TCRbeta diversity at day 60; it came from surviving recipient T cells and thymic progenitors.

With 10 bases clipped from V and 3 bases from J, the junction kept 5 bases outside the gene matches. The CDR3 contains 12 residues. TCRbeta library preparation incorporated unique molecular identifiers. One entry per CDR3 protein, called by TCRdb with MiXCR from the PCR reads. The repertoire holds fewer than 550,000 distinct CDR3 sequences, with under 12% as singletons. The sequencing here drew on PBMCs, taken before TCRalphabeta/CD19-depleted stem cell transplant. The TCR comes from a child aged 2 to 15 with inherited bone marrow failure, due to receive a stem cell transplant. The genes are TRBV12-3 or TRBV12-4 and TRBJ2-5, with 7 bases identical to TRBD2. For the CDR3, the DNA is TGTGCCACCCCGGCGGGAGAAGAGACCCAGTACTTC. The encoded protein is CATPAGEETQYF.